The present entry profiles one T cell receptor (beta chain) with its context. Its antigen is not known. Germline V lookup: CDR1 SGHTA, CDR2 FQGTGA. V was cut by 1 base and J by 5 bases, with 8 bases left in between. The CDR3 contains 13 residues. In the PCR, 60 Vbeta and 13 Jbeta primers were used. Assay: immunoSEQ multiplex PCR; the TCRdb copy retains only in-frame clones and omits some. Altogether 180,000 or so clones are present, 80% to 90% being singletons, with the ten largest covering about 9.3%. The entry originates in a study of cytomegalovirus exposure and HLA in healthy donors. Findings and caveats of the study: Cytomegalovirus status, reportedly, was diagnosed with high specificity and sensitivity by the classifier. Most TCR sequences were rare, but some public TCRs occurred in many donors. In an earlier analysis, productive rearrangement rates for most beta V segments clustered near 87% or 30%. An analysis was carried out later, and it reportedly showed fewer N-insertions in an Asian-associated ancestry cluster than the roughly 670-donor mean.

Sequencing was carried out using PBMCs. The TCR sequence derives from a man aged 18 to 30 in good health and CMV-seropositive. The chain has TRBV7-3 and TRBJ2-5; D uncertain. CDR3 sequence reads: CASSLNLYETQYF. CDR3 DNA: TGTGCCAGCAGCTTAAATTTGTATGAGACCCAGTACTTC.